Each of the 3 T cell receptor beta chains below was sequenced from the same sample in a study of OX40 agonist ivuxolimab in advanced cancers. Clones were read by immunoSEQ multiplex PCR, and TCRdb kept only the in-frame ones, dropping some. Here the sample spans tens of thousands of clones, 75% to 95% being singletons. The sequencing here drew on CD4+ or CD8+ T cells sorted from blood, taken in a trial of the OX40 agonist ivuxolimab. The receptors were sampled from an adult with an advanced solid tumor such as melanoma, head and neck, liver or kidney cancer.

CDR3 sequence (DNA): TGTGCCAGCAGCTTAGCCCCAACAGGGAACACTGAAGCTTTCTTT. It codes for CASSLAPTGNTEAFF. V usage is TRBV7-2 and J usage is TRBJ1-1; perhaps TRBD1 as D (5 bases). The CDR3 covers 15 residues. Trimming pared 0 bases from V and 1 base from J, leaving 9 bases between. In germline, CDR1 is SGHTA, CDR2 FQGNSA.

This clone showed up just once. This chain joins TRBV5-1 and TRBJ2-7; D perhaps matches TRBD1 (6 bases). The CDR3 is made up of 14 amino acids. V lost 3 bases, J lost 1 base, and 11 bases lay in between. Germline V gene lookup returns CDR1 SGHRS and CDR2 YFSETQ. The CDR3 DNA is TGCGCCAGCAGCTCAACGGACAGTTCCTACGAGCAGTACTTC. Translated: CASSSTDSSYEQYF.

The table lists this clone with a few counts. V usage is TRBV14 and J usage is TRBJ2-7; unclear D gene. The germline gives CDR1 SGHDN, CDR2 FVKESK. The CDR3 spans 13 residues. V shed 3 bases and J shed 3 bases, with 9 bases lying between them. Here the CDR3 reads CASSQATFYEQYF. CDR3 nucleotide sequence: TGTGCCAGCAGCCAGGCAACATTCTACGAGCAGTACTTC.